This TCR beta chain comes out of a study of blood T cells in healthy people across ages. Study-wide results and limits: The fall in TCR beta diversity per million T cells was roughly linear with age.

Healthy Russian Caucasian donors spanned ages roughly 6 to 100 years. With a J-beta primer mix and a sample-barcoded 5' primer, a second PCR ran about 6 to 11 cycles. TCRdb recomputed calls from the 5' RACE reads with MiXCR, one row per CDR3 protein. The repertoire holds about 680,000 distinct CDR3 sequences, with roughly 49% as singletons. Germline CDR1 is SGHTA and CDR2 is FQGNSA. The CDR3 length is 13 residues. Comments on this clonotype: No antigen is known for it. One end of the junction does not line up with germline, which may come from a read error.

This sequence was found in an older woman in good health. Sequencing was carried out using blood. The V gene is TRBV7-2, the J gene TRBJ2-7, with D unresolved. CDR3 DNA sequence: TGTGCCAGCAGCCCGCCGGGCTCCGACGAGCAGTACTTC. It encodes CASSPPGSDEQYF. The variable domain in full, with the rest retrieved from reference TRBV7-2 and TRBJ2-7, is GAGVSQSPSNKVTEKGKDVELRCDPISGHTALYWYRQSLGQGLEFLIYFQGNSAPDKSGLPSDRFSAERTGGSVSTLTIQRTQQEDSAVYLCASSPPGSDEQYFGPGTRLTVT.